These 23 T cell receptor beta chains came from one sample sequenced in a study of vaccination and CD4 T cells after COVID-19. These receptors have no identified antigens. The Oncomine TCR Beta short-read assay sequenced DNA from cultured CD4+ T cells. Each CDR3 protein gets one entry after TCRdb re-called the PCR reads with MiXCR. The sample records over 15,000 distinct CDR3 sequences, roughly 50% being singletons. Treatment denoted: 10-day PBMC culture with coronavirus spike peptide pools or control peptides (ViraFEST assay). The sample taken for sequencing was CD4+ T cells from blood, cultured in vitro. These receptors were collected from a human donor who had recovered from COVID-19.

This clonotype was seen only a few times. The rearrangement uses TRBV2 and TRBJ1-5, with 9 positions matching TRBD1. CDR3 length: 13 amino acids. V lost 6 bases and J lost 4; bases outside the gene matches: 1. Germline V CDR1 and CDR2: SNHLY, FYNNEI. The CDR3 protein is CASSGTGNQPQHF. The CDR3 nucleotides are TGTGCCAGCAGCGGGACAGGGAATCAGCCCCAGCATTTT.

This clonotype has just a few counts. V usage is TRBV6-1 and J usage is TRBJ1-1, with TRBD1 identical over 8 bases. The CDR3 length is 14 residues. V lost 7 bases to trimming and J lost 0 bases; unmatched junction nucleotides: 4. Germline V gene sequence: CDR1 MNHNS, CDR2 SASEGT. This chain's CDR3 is CASTRDRMNTEAFF. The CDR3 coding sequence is TGTGCCAGCACCCGGGACAGGATGAACACTGAAGCTTTCTTT.

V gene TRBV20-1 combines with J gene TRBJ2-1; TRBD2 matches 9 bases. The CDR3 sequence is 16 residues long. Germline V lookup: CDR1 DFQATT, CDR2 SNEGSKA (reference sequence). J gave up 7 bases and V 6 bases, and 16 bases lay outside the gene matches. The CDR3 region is CSARPGLAYQGNEQFF. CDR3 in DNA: TGCAGTGCACGGCCGGGACTAGCTTATCAGGGGAATGAGCAGTTCTTC.

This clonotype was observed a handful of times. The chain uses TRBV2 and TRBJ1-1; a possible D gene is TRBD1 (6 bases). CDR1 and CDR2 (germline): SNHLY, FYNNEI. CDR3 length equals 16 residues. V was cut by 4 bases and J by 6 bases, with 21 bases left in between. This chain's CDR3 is CASSVGTPTRGAEAFF. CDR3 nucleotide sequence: TGTGCCAGCAGTGTAGGGACACCAACCCGGGGCGCTGAAGCTTTCTTT.

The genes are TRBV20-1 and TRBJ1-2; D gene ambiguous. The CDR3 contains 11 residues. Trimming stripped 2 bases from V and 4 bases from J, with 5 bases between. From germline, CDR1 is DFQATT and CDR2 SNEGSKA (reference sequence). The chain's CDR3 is CSARMAYGYTF. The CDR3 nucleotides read TGCAGTGCTAGAATGGCCTATGGCTACACCTTC.

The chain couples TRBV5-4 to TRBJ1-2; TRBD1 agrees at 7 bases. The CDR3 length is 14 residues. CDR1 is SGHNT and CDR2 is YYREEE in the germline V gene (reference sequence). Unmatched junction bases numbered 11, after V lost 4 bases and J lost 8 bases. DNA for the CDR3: TGTGCCAGCAGCGTTAAAACAGGGGTGGAGGGCTACACCTTC. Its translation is CASSVKTGVEGYTF.

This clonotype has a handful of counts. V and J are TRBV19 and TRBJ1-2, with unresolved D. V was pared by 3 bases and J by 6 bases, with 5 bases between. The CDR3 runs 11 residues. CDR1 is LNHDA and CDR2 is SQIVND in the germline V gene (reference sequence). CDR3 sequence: CASSIKNGYTF. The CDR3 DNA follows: TGTGCCAGTAGTATCAAGAATGGCTACACCTTC. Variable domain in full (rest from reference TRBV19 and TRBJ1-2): DGGITQSPKYLFRKEGQNVTLSCEQNLNHDAMYWYRQDPGQGLRLIYYSQIVNDFQKGDIAEGYSVSREKKESFPLTVTSAQKNPTAFYLCASSIKNGYTFGSGTRLTVV.

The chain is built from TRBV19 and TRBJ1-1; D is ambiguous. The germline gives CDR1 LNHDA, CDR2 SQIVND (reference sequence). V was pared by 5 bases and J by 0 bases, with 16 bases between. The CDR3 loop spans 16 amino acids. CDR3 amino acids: CASSPPTGLMNTEAFF. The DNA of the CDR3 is TGTGCCAGTAGTCCCCCGACGGGCCTCATGAACACTGAAGCTTTCTTT.

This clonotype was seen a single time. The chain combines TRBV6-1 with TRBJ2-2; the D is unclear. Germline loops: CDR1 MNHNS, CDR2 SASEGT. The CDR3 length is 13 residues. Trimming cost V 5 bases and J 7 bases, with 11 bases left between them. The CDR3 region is CASSPRPGGELFF. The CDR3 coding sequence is TGTGCCAGCAGTCCCCGGCCAGGCGGGGAGCTGTTTTTT.

The CDR3 reads CASSLGEKGRGYSPLHF. CDR3 bases: TGTGCCAGCAGCTTAGGGGAAAAAGGTCGAGGGTATTCACCCCTCCACTTT. The chain links TRBV7-8 to TRBJ1-6, with D uncertain. Trimming pared 1 base from V and 8 bases from J, leaving 18 bases between. The CDR3 is 17 residues long. Germline CDR1 is SGHVS and CDR2 is FQNEAQ.

The CDR3 region has the DNA TGTGCCAGCAGGACTAGCGGGAGGCATGGCAATGAGCAGTTCTTC. This translates into CASRTSGRHGNEQFF. The chain carries TRBV11-3 and TRBJ2-1; 13 positions match TRBD2. The CDR3 is made up of 15 amino acids. The ends lost 6 bases at V and 6 bases at J; junction bases unmatched: 5. The germline V gene encodes CDR1 SGHNT and CDR2 YENEEA.

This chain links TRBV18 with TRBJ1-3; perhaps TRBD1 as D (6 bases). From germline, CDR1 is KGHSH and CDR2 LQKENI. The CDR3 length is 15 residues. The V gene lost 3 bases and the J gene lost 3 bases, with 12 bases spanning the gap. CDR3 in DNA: TGTGCCAGCTCACCCGCGGGGGCAGGTGGAAACACCATATATTTT. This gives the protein CASSPAGAGGNTIYF.

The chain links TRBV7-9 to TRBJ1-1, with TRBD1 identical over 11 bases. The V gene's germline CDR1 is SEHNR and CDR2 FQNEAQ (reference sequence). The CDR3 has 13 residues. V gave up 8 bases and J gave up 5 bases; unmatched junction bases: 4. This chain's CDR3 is CASGDRGGTEAFF. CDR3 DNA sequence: TGTGCCAGCGGGGACAGGGGGGGAACTGAAGCTTTCTTT.

The CDR3 region is CASRTATSIRVEQYF. The CDR3, as DNA: TGTGCCAGCAGGACAGCCACTAGTATACGTGTCGAGCAGTACTTC. The V and J genes are TRBV6-2 or TRBV6-3 and TRBJ2-7; D tentatively reads TRBD1 or TRBD2 (5 bases each). Trimming took 6 bases from V and 6 from J, leaving 21 bases between them. The CDR3 totals 15 residues. Germline CDR1 and CDR2: MNHEY and SVGEGT.

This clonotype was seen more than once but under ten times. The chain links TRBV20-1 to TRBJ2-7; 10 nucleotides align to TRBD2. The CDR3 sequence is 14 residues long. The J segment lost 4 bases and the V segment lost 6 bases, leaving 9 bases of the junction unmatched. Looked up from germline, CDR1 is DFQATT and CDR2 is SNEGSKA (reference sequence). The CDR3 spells CSAITSGVGYEQYF. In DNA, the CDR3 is TGCAGTGCAATTACTAGCGGGGTTGGATACGAGCAGTACTTC.

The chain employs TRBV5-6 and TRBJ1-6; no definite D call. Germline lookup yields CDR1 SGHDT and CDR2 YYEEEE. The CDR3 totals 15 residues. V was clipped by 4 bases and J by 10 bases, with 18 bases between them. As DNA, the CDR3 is TGTGCCAGCAGCGTTTACCGGGCACCCATCTCACCCCTCCACTTT. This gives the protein CASSVYRAPISPLHF. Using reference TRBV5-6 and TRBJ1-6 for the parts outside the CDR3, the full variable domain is DAGVTQSPTHLIKTRGQQVTLRCSPKSGHDTVSWYQQALGQGPQFIFQYYEEEERQRGNFPDRFSGHQFPNYSSELNVNALLLGDSALYLCASSVYRAPISPLHFGNGTRLTVT.

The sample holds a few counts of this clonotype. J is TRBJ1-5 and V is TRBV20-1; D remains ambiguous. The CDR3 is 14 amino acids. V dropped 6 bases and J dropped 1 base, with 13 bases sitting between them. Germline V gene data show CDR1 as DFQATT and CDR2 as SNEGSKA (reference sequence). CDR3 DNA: TGCAGTGCAACTCCCTATCAGAGCAATCAGCCCCAGCATTTT. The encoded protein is CSATPYQSNQPQHF.

In DNA form, the CDR3 reads TGTGCCAGTAGTAGTGACCGAGGCACTGAAGCTTTCTTT. Residues: CASSSDRGTEAFF. The J gene is TRBJ1-1, the V gene TRBV19, with D uncertain. CDR1 LNHDA and CDR2 SQIVND come from the germline V gene (reference sequence). The CDR3 covers 13 residues. V lost 4 bases, J lost 4 bases, and 10 bases lay in between.

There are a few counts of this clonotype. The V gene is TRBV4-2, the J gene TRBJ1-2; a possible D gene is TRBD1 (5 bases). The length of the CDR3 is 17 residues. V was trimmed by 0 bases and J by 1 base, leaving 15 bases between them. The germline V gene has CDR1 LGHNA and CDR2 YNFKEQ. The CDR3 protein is CASSQDTGTAVNYGYTF. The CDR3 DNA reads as TGTGCCAGCAGCCAAGATACCGGGACTGCTGTTAACTATGGCTACACCTTC.

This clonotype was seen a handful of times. DNA for the CDR3: TGCAGTGCTAAGGGCAGGGGAGGGAGCTCCTATAATTCACCCCTCCACTTT. Translation gives CSAKGRGGSSYNSPLHF. The chain uses TRBV20-1 and TRBJ1-6, with a tentative D call TRBD1 (6 bases). Deletions cut 4 bases from V and 0 bases from J, with 16 bases between. The CDR3 runs 17 residues. CDR1 DFQATT and CDR2 SNEGSKA come from the germline V gene (reference sequence).

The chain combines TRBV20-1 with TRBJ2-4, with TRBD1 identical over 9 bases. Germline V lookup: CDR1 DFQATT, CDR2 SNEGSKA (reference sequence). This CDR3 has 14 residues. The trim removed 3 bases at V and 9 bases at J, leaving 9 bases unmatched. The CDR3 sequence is CSARAGQGSSIQYF. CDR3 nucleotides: TGCAGTGCTAGGGCGGGACAGGGATCTAGCATTCAGTACTTC.

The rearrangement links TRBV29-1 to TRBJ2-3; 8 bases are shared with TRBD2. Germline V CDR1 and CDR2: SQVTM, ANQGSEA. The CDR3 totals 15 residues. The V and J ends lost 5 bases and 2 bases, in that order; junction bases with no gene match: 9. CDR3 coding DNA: TGCAGCGTTTACCGAACTAGCGGAAACACAGATACGCAGTATTTT. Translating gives CSVYRTSGNTDTQYF.

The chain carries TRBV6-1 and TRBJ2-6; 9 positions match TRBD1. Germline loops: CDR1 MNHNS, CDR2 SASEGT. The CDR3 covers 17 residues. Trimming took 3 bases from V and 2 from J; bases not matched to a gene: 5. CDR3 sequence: CASSDRDRVAGANVLTF. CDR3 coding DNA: TGTGCCAGCAGTGACCGGGACAGGGTGGCTGGGGCCAACGTCCTGACTTTC.